A single sample gave rise to the 24 T cell receptor beta chains below, sequenced in a study of OX40 agonist ivuxolimab in advanced cancers. Repertoires were generated with immunoSEQ multiplex PCR, while TCRdb's copy carries only in-frame clones and drops some. The profile shows tens of thousands of clones, around 82% of them singletons. Source: CD4+ or CD8+ T cells sorted from blood, taken in a trial of the OX40 agonist ivuxolimab. These TCRs come from an adult with an advanced solid tumor such as melanoma, head and neck, liver or kidney cancer.

The chain has TRBV6-6 and TRBJ2-3; TRBD1 aligns across 7 bases. The germline V gene encodes CDR1 MNHNY and CDR2 SVGAGI (reference sequence). V was clipped by 6 bases and J by 1 base; unmatched bases: 1. The CDR3 loop spans 13 amino acids. The CDR3 loop reads CASRGQGTDTQYF. CDR3 coding DNA: TGTGCCAGCAGAGGACAGGGCACAGATACGCAGTATTTT.

The genes are TRBV27 and TRBJ2-1; unclear D gene. In germline, CDR1 is MNHEY, CDR2 SMNVEV (reference sequence). This CDR3 is 13 amino acids long. V lost 2 bases and J 5 bases, leaving 7 bases between the germline ends. Here the CDR3 DNA reads TGTGCCAGCAGTTTAAGACCGAACAATGAGCAGTTCTTC. It is translated as CASSLRPNNEQFF.

V is TRBV28 and J is TRBJ2-7; 9 nucleotides line up with TRBD1. Per germline, CDR1 MDHEN and CDR2 SYDVKM. The CDR3 extends over 15 amino acids. Losses at the gene ends were 6 bases for V and 5 bases for J; bases not matched to a gene: 11. The CDR3: CASSPAGTGRHEQYF. As DNA, the CDR3 is TGTGCCAGCAGCCCCGCCGGGACAGGGAGGCACGAGCAGTACTTC.

The V call is TRBV5-4, the J call TRBJ2-7; D is perhaps TRBD2 (6 bases). V was shortened by 0 bases and J by 3 bases, with 10 bases between the two germline ends. Germline values: CDR1 SGHNT, CDR2 YYREEE (reference sequence). This CDR3 contains 14 residues. The DNA for the CDR3 is TGTGCCAGCAGCTTGGAGATAGCGGTCTACGAGCAGTACTTC. Its translation is CASSLEIAVYEQYF.

V gene TRBV6-5 combines with J gene TRBJ1-2, with TRBD1 matching over 7 bases. Looked up from germline, CDR1 is MNHEY and CDR2 is SVGAGI. The CDR3 spans 13 residues. The trim removed 5 bases at V and 6 bases at J, leaving 6 bases unmatched. The CDR3 protein is CASSLTGDNGYTF. The CDR3 nucleotides are TGTGCCAGCAGTCTCACAGGGGACAATGGCTACACCTTC.

A note on this clone: An end of the junction differs from the germline gene, which may be a read error. V usage is TRBV7-2 and J usage is TRBJ2-4, with 11 positions matching TRBD2. CDR1 is SGHTA, CDR2 FQGNSA, per germline. The CDR3 contains 13 residues. CDR3 residues: CASSLAGGGIQYF. The CDR3 nucleotides are TGTGCCAGCAGCCTAGCGGGGGGTGGCATTCAGTACTTC.

This clone was counted once. The V call is TRBV2, the J call TRBJ2-5; TRBD1 is a possible D gene (6 bases). Looked up from germline, CDR1 is SNHLY and CDR2 is FYNNEI. V lost 4 bases to trimming and J lost 3 bases, with 12 bases between them. CDR3 length equals 14 residues. DNA of the CDR3: TGTGCCAGCAGTGGTAACAGGGCTAAAGAGACCCAGTACTTC. Amino acids: CASSGNRAKETQYF.

The chain employs TRBV28 and TRBJ1-5, with a tentative D call TRBD1 (5 bases). The germline CDR1 and CDR2 sequences are MDHEN and SYDVKM. Trimming took off 6 bases at V and 1 base at J, with 16 bases between the two ends. The CDR3 is 16 amino acids. The CDR3 region has the DNA TGTGCCAGCAGCCCAGGAGATCGGGGGAGCAATCAGCCCCAGCATTTT. Translation gives CASSPGDRGSNQPQHF.

This clone was seen more than once but under ten times. CDR3 coding DNA: TGTGCCAGCAGTGAATATAGGGCTTTTAGCAATCAGCCCCAGCATTTT. Its translation: CASSEYRAFSNQPQHF. The J gene is TRBJ1-5, the V gene TRBV6-1; no firm D call. Germline assignment: CDR1 MNHNS and CDR2 SASEGT. V lost 2 bases and J 0 bases, leaving 11 bases between the germline ends. The length of the CDR3 is 16 residues.

The gene calls are TRBV10-1 and TRBJ1-6; 7 nucleotides match TRBD1. The CDR3 totals 15 residues. Losses at the gene ends were 2 bases for V and 10 bases for J; bases not matched to a gene: 8. Germline CDR1 is WNHNN and CDR2 is SYGVQD (reference sequence). CDR3 DNA: TGCGCCAGCAGTGAGAATACCGGGACAGCATCACCCCTCCACTTT. Translating gives CASSENTGTASPLHF.

The rearrangement links TRBV30 to TRBJ1-1, with D possibly being TRBD1 (5 bases). CDR3 length: 15 residues. V lost 1 base to trimming and J lost 4 bases, with 16 bases between them. Germline lookup yields CDR1 GTSNPN and CDR2 SVGIG (reference sequence). The CDR3 sequence: CAWSGAGLIGTEAFF. In DNA form, the CDR3 reads TGTGCCTGGAGTGGGGCAGGGCTCATAGGCACTGAAGCTTTCTTT.

The chain employs TRBV18 and TRBJ1-5; TRBD1 agrees at 7 bases. The germline V gene has CDR1 KGHSH and CDR2 LQKENI. This CDR3 has 16 amino acids. The V segment lost 0 bases and the J segment 5 bases; nucleotides outside the gene matches: 7. The chain's CDR3 is CASSPPNRGDHQPQHF. Here the CDR3 DNA reads TGTGCCAGCTCACCACCGAACAGGGGAGACCATCAGCCCCAGCATTTT.

This clone was observed a few times. V is TRBV4-2 and J is TRBJ2-1; 9 bases are shared with TRBD2. The V gene end was trimmed by 3 bases and the J gene end by 9 bases; junction bases not matched to a gene: 12. Germline CDR1 is LGHNA and CDR2 is YNFKEQ. CDR3 size: 16 residues. CDR3 protein: CASSQARAGGGGEQFF. The CDR3 coding sequence is TGTGCCAGCAGCCAGGCGAGAGCGGGAGGTGGGGGTGAGCAGTTCTTC.

This clone has a handful of counts. The CDR3 sequence is CASRRTANYGYTF. The CDR3 DNA reads TGTGCCAGCAGGCGGACGGCGAACTATGGCTACACCTTC. The V call is TRBV5-4, the J call TRBJ1-2; no firm D call. The CDR3 runs 13 residues. Between the trimmed V and J ends, which lost 5 bases and 2 bases, there was a span of 10 bases. Germline lookup yields CDR1 SGHNT and CDR2 YYREEE (reference sequence).

The CDR3 loop reads CASSLAGQHFHEQYF. The DNA of the CDR3 is TGTGCCAGCAGCTTAGCGGGACAGCATTTCCACGAGCAGTACTTC. The chain is built from TRBV7-9 and TRBJ2-7, with 7 bases aligning to TRBD1. With 0 bases clipped from V and 5 bases from J, the junction kept 7 bases outside the gene matches. The germline V gene encodes CDR1 SEHNR and CDR2 FQNEAQ (reference sequence). This CDR3 is 15 amino acids long.

A few counts support this clone. This rearrangement joins TRBV11-3 to TRBJ2-1; 10 bases are shared with TRBD2. Trimming cost V 0 bases and J 9 bases; bases outside gene matches: 8. There are 16 residues in the CDR3. CDR1 SGHNT and CDR2 YENEEA come from the germline V gene. The CDR3 nucleotides read TGTGCCAGCAGCTTAGATCGGCTAGCGGGGGATGGTGAGCAGTTCTTC. This sequence encodes CASSLDRLAGDGEQFF.

CDR3 loop: CASSPTAGGRDTQYF. CDR3 coding DNA: TGTGCCAGCTCACCCACCGCTGGAGGCCGGGATACGCAGTATTTT. The V call is TRBV18, the J call TRBJ2-3; possibly TRBD2 for D (5 bases). Looked up from germline, CDR1 is KGHSH and CDR2 is LQKENI. The CDR3 length is 15 residues. Trimming stripped 3 bases from V and 6 bases from J, with 16 bases between.

The gene calls are TRBV6-1 and TRBJ1-1; the match to TRBD1 covers 7 bases. The length of the CDR3 is 13 residues. Germline loops: CDR1 MNHNS, CDR2 SASEGT. After removal of 8 bases from V and 6 bases from J, the junction contained 9 bases not matched to a gene. CDR3: CASRSTGEAEAFF. The DNA of the CDR3 is TGTGCCAGCCGATCAACAGGGGAGGCTGAAGCTTTCTTT.

CDR3 region: CAQGGPGNTIYF. The CDR3 bases are TGTGCCCAAGGGGGCCCTGGAAACACCATATATTTT. The chain combines TRBV30 with TRBJ1-3; 7 positions agree with TRBD1. Germline loops: CDR1 GTSNPN, CDR2 SVGIG (reference sequence). There are 12 residues in the CDR3. V shed 8 bases, J shed 2 bases, and the junction held 3 bases outside the gene matches.

The chain links TRBV11-2 to TRBJ2-7; weak D call: TRBD2 (5 bases). The V and J ends lost 6 bases and 4 bases respectively, with 16 bases between them. The CDR3 length is 14 residues. CDR1 is SGHAT, CDR2 FQNNGV, per germline. In nucleotides, the CDR3 is TGTGCCAGCAGGCCGCGCCTGGGGAGATACGAGCAGTACTTC. Residues: CASRPRLGRYEQYF.

V and J are TRBV5-4 and TRBJ1-6; D gene unclear. CDR1 and CDR2 from the germline V gene are SGHNT and YYREEE (reference sequence). Trimming removed 4 bases at V and 3 bases at J, with 14 bases between. The CDR3 is 16 amino acids. CDR3: CASSLSAQNYNSPLHF. The CDR3 bases are TGTGCCAGCAGCCTGTCGGCCCAGAACTATAATTCACCCCTCCACTTT.

V and J are TRBV18 and TRBJ2-2, with TRBD1 as a possible D gene (5 bases). The V end was cut by 2 bases, the J end by 2 bases, with 9 bases between. Germline loops: CDR1 KGHSH, CDR2 LQKENI. The CDR3 is 15 residues long. CDR3 sequence (DNA): TGTGCCAGCTCACCATCAGGGATAAACACCGGGGAGCTGTTTTTT. Protein product: CASSPSGINTGELFF.

The V gene is TRBV28, the J gene TRBJ2-3; 9 positions match TRBD1. Germline V lookup: CDR1 MDHEN, CDR2 SYDVKM. V lost 6 bases and J lost 1; bases outside the gene matches: 8. CDR3 length: 16 amino acids. CDR3 bases: TGTGCCAGCAGGCGGGACAGGGTGAGGGGCACAGATACGCAGTATTTT. Translated, it gives CASRRDRVRGTDTQYF.

This clone was observed a single time. The gene calls are TRBV5-6 and TRBJ2-5; a weak D match, TRBD1 (6 bases). The CDR3 has 14 amino acids. The V and J ends lost 3 bases and 3 bases respectively, with 12 bases between them. Germline V gene lookup returns CDR1 SGHDT and CDR2 YYEEEE. CDR3 sequence: CASSSDRTKETQYF. CDR3 sequence (DNA): TGTGCCAGCAGCTCTGACAGGACCAAAGAGACCCAGTACTTC.